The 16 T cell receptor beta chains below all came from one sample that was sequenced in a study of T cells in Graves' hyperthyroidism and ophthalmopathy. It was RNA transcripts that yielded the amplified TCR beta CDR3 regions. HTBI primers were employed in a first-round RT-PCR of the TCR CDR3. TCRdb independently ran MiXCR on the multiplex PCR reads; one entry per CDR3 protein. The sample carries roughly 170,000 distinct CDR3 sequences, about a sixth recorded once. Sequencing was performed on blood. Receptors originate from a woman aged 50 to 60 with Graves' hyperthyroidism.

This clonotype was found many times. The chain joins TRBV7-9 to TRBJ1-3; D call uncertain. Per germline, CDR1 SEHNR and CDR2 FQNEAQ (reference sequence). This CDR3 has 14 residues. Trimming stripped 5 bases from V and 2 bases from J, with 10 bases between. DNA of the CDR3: TGTGCCAGCAGCCACGAGACTCCTGGAAACACCATATATTTT. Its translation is CASSHETPGNTIYF. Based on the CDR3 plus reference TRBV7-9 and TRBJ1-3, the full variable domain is DTGVSQNPRHKITKRGQNVTFRCDPISEHNRLYWYRQTLGQGPEFLTYFQNEAQLEKSRLLSDRFSAERPKGSFSTLEIQRTEQGDSAMYLCASSHETPGNTIYFGEGSWLTVV.

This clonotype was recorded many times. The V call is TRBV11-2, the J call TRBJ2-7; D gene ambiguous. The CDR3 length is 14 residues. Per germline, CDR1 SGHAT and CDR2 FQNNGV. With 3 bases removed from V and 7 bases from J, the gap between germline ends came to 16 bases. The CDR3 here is CASSFPQLHREQYF. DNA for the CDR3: TGTGCCAGCAGCTTCCCTCAACTCCATCGGGAGCAGTACTTC.

CDR3 coding DNA: TGTGCCAGCAGTCCCCAGCTCACAGATACGCAGTATTTT. Amino acids: CASSPQLTDTQYF. V is TRBV12-3 or TRBV12-4 and J is TRBJ2-3; D ambiguous. Trimming took off 5 bases at V and 2 bases at J, with 8 bases between the two ends. The CDR3 is made up of 13 amino acids.

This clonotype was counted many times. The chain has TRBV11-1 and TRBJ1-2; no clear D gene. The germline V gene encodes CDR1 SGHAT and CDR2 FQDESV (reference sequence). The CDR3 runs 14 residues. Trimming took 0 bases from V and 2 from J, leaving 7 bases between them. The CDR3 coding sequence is TGTGCCAGCAGCTTAGCAGTCGGGAACTATGGCTACACCTTC. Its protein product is CASSLAVGNYGYTF.

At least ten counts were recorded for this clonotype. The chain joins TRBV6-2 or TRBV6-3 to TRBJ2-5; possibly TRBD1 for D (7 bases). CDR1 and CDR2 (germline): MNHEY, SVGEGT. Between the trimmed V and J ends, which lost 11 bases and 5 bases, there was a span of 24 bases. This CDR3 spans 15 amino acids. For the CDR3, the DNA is TGTGCCGCGGGGACCGGGACAGCCACCCGGGAGACCCAGTACTTC. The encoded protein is CAAGTGTATRETQYF.

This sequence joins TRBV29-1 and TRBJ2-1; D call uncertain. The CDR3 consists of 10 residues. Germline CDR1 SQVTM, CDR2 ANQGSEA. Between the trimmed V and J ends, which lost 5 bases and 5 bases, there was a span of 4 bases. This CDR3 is CSVPDNEQFF. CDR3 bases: TGCAGCGTTCCTGACAATGAGCAGTTCTTC.

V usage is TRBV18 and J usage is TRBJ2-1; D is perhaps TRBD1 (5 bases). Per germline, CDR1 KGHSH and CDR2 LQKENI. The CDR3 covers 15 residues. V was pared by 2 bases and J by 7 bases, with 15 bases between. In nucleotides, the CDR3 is TGTGCCAGCTCACCAAGTGTAGGGGCCAAAAATGAGCAGTTCTTC. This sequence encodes CASSPSVGAKNEQFF.

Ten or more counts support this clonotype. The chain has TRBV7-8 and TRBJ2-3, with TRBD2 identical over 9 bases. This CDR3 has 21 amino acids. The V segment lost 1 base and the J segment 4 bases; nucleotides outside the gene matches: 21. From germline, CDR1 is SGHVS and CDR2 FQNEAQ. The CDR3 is CASSLGPSRASGEDQSDTQYF. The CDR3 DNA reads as TGTGCCAGCAGCTTAGGCCCTAGTAGGGCTAGCGGGGAAGATCAATCAGATACGCAGTATTTT. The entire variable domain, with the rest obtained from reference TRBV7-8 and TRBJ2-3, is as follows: GAGVSQSPRYKVAKRGQDVALRCDPISGHVSLFWYQQALGQGPEFLTYFQNEAQLDKSGLPSDRFFAERPEGSVSTLKIQRTQQEDSAVYLCASSLGPSRASGEDQSDTQYFGPGTRLTVL.

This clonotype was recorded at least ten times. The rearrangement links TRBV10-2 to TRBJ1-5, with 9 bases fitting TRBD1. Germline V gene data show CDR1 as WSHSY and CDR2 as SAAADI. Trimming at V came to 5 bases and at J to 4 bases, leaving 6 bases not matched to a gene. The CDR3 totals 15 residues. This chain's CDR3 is CASSPTGGWNQPQHF. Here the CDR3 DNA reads TGCGCCAGCAGTCCGACAGGGGGTTGGAATCAGCCCCAGCATTTT.

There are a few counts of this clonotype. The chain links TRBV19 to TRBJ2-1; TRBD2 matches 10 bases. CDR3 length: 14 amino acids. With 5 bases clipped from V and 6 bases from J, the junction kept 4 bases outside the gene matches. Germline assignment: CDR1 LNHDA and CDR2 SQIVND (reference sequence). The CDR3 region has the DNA TGTGCCAGTAGTGCTAGCGGGGGCCTCAATGAGCAGTTCTTC. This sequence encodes CASSASGGLNEQFF.

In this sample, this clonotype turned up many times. The CDR3 region is CASSLRITSTDTQYF. Here the CDR3 DNA reads TGCGCCAGCAGCTTAAGGATTACTAGCACAGATACGCAGTATTTT. This chain links TRBV5-1 with TRBJ2-3; D not resolved. CDR3 length: 15 amino acids. The V end was cut by 2 bases, the J end by 0 bases, with 10 bases between. Germline V gives CDR1 SGHRS, CDR2 YFSETQ.

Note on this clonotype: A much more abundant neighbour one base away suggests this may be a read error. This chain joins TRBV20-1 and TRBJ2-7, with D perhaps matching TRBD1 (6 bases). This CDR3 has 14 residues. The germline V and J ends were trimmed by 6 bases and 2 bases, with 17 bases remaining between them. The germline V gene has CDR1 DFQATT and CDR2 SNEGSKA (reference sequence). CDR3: CSAQGTPSPYEQYF. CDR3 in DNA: TGCAGTGCCCAGGGGACGCCGAGCCCCTACGAGCAGTACTTC.

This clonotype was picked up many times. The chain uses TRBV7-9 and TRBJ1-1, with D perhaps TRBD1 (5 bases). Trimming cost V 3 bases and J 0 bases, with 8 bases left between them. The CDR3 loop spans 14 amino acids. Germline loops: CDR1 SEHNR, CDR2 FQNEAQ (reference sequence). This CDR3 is CASSFRQMNTEAFF. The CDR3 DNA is TGTGCCAGCAGCTTCCGACAGATGAACACTGAAGCTTTCTTT.

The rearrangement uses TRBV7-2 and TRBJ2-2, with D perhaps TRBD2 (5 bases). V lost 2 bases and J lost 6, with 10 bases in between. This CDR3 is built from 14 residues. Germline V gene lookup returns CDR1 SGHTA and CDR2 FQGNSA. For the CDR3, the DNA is TGTGCCAGCAGCTTACTGGAGGACGCCGGGGAGCTGTTTTTT. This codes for CASSLLEDAGELFF.

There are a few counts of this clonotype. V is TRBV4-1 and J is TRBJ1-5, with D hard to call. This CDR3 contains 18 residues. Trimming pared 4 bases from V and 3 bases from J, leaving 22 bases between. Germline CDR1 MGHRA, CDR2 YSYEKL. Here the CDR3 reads CASSPGRVGGYANQPQHF. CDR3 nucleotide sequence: TGCGCCAGCAGCCCAGGAAGGGTAGGAGGTTATGCCAATCAGCCCCAGCATTTT.

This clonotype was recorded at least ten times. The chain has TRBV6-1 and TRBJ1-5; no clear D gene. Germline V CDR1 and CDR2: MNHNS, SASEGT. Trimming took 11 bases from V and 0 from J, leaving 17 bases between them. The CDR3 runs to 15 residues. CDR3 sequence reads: CASGESLYSNQPQHF. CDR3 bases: TGTGCCTCCGGGGAGTCTCTATATAGCAATCAGCCCCAGCATTTT.